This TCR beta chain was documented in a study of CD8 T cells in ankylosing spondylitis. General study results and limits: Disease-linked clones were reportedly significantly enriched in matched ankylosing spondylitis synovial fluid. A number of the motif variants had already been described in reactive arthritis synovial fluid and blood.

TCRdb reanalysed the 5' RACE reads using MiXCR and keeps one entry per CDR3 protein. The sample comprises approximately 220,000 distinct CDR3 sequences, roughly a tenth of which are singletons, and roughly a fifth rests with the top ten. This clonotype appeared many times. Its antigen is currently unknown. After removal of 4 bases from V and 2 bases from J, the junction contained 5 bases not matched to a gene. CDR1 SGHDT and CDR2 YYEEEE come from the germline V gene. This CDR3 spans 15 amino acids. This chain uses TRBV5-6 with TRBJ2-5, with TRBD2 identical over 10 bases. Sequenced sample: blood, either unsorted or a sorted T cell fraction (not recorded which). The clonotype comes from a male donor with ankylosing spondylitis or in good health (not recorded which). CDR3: CASSLAGALQETQYF. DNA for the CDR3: TGTGCCAGCAGCCTAGCGGGGGCCTTACAAGAGACCCAGTACTTC.